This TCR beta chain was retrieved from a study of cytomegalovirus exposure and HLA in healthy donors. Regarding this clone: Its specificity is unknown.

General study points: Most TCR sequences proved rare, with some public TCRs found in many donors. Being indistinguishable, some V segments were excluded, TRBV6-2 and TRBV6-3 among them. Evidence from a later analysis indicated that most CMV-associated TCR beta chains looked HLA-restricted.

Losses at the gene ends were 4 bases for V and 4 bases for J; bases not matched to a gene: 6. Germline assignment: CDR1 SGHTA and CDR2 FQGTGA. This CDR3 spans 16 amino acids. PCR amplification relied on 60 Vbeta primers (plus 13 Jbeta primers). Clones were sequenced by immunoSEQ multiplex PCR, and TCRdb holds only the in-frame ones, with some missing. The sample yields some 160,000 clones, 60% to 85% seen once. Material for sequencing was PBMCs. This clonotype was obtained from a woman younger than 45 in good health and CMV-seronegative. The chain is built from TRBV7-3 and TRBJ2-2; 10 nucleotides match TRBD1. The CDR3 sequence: CASSSLGQGFTGELFF. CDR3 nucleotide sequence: TGTGCCAGCAGCTCCCTGGGACAGGGGTTCACCGGGGAGCTGTTTTTT.